Listed here are 7 T cell receptor beta chains from one sample, sequenced in a study of regulatory T cells in long-lasting Graves disease. Specified time point: persistent/refractory GD, antithyroid drugs over 5 years with positive TRAb. After RNA was extracted from PBMCs, the TCR library was made from it. Arm-PCR of CDR3 regions and iRepertoire HTBI primers were used to build TCR beta libraries. Each CDR3 protein gets one entry after TCRdb re-called the multiplex PCR reads with MiXCR. The profile shows 450,000 or so distinct CDR3 sequences, less than 25% of them singletons. Sequences were derived from peripheral blood mononuclear cells (PBMCs), sampled when the disease was refractory, from a patient treated with antithyroid drugs. The receptors were gathered from a female donor with Graves disease.

Only a few counts were recorded for this clonotype. This sequence joins TRBV27 and TRBJ1-1; D is ambiguous. The V and J ends lost 5 bases and 6 bases respectively, with 16 bases between them. Germline CDR1 and CDR2: MNHEY and SMNVEV (reference sequence). This CDR3 is built from 14 residues. Here the CDR3 reads CASSTRTRGSEAFF. DNA for the CDR3: TGTGCCAGCAGTACCCGTACCCGGGGATCTGAAGCTTTCTTT.

The rearrangement links TRBV4-1 to TRBJ2-7; D not resolved. CDR3 length equals 14 residues. The V gene lost 1 base and the J gene lost 0 bases, with 7 bases spanning the gap. Germline assignment: CDR1 MGHRA and CDR2 YSYEKL. The CDR3 DNA is TGCGCCAGCAGCCAAGGTCTTATCTCCTACGAGCAGTACTTC. Translated, it gives CASSQGLISYEQYF.

This clonotype was seen repeatedly, ten times or more. The CDR3 reads CASGSGHSSYEQYF. The CDR3 DNA reads as TGTGCTAGTGGTTCGGGACATAGCTCCTACGAGCAGTACTTC. V gene TRBV12-5 combines with J gene TRBJ2-7; D might be TRBD1 (6 bases). This CDR3 contains 14 residues. Germline assignment: CDR1 LGHNT and CDR2 FRNRAP. V lost 4 bases and J 0 bases, leaving 10 bases between the germline ends. Full variable domain (outside the CDR3, taken from reference TRBV12-5 and TRBJ2-7): DARVTQTPRHKVTEMGQEVTMRCQPILGHNTVFWYRQTMMQGLELLAYFRNRAPLDDSGMPKDRFSAEMPDATLATLKIQPSEPRDSAVYFCASGSGHSSYEQYFGPGTRLTVT.

The CDR3 sequence is CASTLDGESYNEQFF. The CDR3, as DNA: TGTGCCAGCACCCTGGACGGAGAATCCTACAATGAGCAGTTCTTC. The chain combines TRBV28 with TRBJ2-1; D unresolved. Germline-derived CDR1 and CDR2 are MDHEN and SYDVKM. CDR3 size: 15 residues. The germline V and J ends were trimmed by 7 bases and 1 base, with 14 bases remaining between them.

This clonotype was detected many times. The chain combines TRBV20-1 with TRBJ2-1, with 8 bases matching TRBD2. Trimming cost V 3 bases and J 4 bases; bases outside gene matches: 11. The CDR3 has 16 amino acids. Per germline, CDR1 DFQATT and CDR2 SNEGSKA (reference sequence). The CDR3, as DNA: TGCAGTGCTAGTACGGGACTAGAGCTCTCTTACAATGAGCAGTTCTTC. It translates to CSASTGLELSYNEQFF.

The chain joins TRBV12-3 or TRBV12-4 to TRBJ2-2; weak D call: TRBD1 (6 bases). The CDR3 runs to 16 residues. V was cut by 4 bases and J by 2 bases, with 14 bases left in between. CDR3 residues: CASSSTGKGNTGELFF. The CDR3 nucleotides are TGTGCCAGCAGTTCTACAGGGAAGGGCAACACCGGGGAGCTGTTTTTT.

As DNA, the CDR3 is TGCGCCAGCAGCTTGGCGGCCCAGTACGAGCAGTACTTC. Encoded protein: CASSLAAQYEQYF. The chain links TRBV5-1 to TRBJ2-7; D ambiguous. This CDR3 comprises 13 residues. The germline CDR1 and CDR2 sequences are SGHRS and YFSETQ. V was trimmed by 0 bases and J by 4 bases, leaving 8 bases between them.